Reported below is one TCR beta chain. Per the original methods: Estimation of nucleated cell counts was performed using reference gene primer amplification. Profiled with immunoSEQ multiplex PCR; TCRdb holds only in-frame clones, not every one. V, J and clone size were drawn from that table, and D and trimming were deduced from the DNA. Here the sample spans around 330,000 clones, about nine tenths being singletons. The record originates from a study of blood T cell repertoires in COVID-19. Study-wide context: Spain, Italy and the United States supplied samples that represented acute and convalescent COVID-19. Sample material is recorded as cDNA or gDNA derived from T cells, B-cell-depleted T cells, or PBMCs.

Followed over time, Seattle patients had been enrolled while infection was active. The CDR3 is 16 amino acids. V lost 3 bases and J lost 5; bases outside the gene matches: 12. The germline CDR1 and CDR2 sequences are MGHDK and SYGVNS. This TCR was sampled from a woman younger than 45 with COVID-19, enrolled during active disease. The sequenced sample consisted of peripheral blood. The V and J genes are TRBV25-1 and TRBJ2-5; 7 nucleotides align to TRBD2. The CDR3: CASSEGGEPRRETQYF. The CDR3 DNA follows: TGTGCCAGCAGTGAGGGGGGGGAGCCCCGTCGTGAGACCCAGTACTTC.